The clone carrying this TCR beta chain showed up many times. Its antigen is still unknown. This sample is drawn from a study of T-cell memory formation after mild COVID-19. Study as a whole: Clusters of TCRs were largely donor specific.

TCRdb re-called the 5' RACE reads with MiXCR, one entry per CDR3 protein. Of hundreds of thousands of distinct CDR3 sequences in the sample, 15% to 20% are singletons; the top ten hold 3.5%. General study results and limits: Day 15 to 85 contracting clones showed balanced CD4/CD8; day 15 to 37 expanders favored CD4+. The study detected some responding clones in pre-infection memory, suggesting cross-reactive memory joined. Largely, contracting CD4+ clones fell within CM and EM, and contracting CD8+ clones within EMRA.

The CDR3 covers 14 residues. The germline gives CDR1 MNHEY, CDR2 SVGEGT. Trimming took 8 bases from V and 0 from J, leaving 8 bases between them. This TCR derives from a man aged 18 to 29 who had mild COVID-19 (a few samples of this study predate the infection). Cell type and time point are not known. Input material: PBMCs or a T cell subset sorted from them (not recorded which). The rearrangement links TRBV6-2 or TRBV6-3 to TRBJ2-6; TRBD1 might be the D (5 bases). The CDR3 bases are TGTGCCAGCTTCCAGGGCTCTGGGGCCAACGTCCTGACTTTC. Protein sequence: CASFQGSGANVLTF.